This T cell receptor (beta chain) was observed in a study of cytomegalovirus exposure and HLA in healthy donors. Study results and limitations: The study put 150 to 200 TCR beta chains on its list as cytomegalovirus-associated. Only CMV serostatus was available as immune exposure information.

Each donor's status was that of a healthy bone marrow donor. Nominal health characterized the donors when sampled, though unrecorded immune exposures were likely. Use of 60 Vbeta and 13 Jbeta primers characterized the PCR. Assay used: immunoSEQ multiplex PCR; TCRdb lists only in-frame clones, some missing. The sample has under 200,000 clones; approximately 59% are singletons. Germline V lookup: CDR1 SQVTM, CDR2 ANQGSEA. The CDR3 is made up of 14 amino acids. With 0 bases removed from V and 2 bases from J, the gap between germline ends came to 8 bases. About this clone: Its antigen remains unknown.

The source is a man aged 35 to 55 in good health and CMV-seronegative. Sample: PBMCs. The chain links TRBV29-1 to TRBJ2-4; D ambiguous. The CDR3 bases are TGCAGCGTTGAAGATCTAGGCTCCAAAAACATTCAGTACTTC. Its protein product is CSVEDLGSKNIQYF.